This T cell receptor (beta chain) was found in a study of cytomegalovirus exposure and HLA in healthy donors (dated by TCRdb to the late 2010s). Describing the broader study: An earlier analysis of fewer than 750 of the donors reported under 300 Gb of sequence data and around 120 million unique TCR beta sequences obtained from 180 million or so T cells. An early release that covered around 590 HLA-typed donors contained 300 to 350 gigabases of sequencing data and 65 million to 100 million unique TCR sequences. The genetic ancestry cluster associated with self-reported Caucasian donors included roughly four fifths of the 398 genotyped donors. The study aimed to test whether signatures of past pathogen exposure could be identified by cataloging public T cell receptors. The T cell repertoires of around 730 subjects were profiled by immunosequencing and related to cytomegalovirus serostatus. A separate validation cohort of some 130 different subjects was used in addition to the approximately 640-subject first cohort. The study combined high-throughput TCR immunosequencing, statistical association of individual TCRs with disease status, and machine learning to predict cytomegalovirus infection status. In a later analysis, previously published TCR beta repertoires from several hundred donors were re-analyzed and high-resolution HLA genotyping was added so that TCR occurrence patterns could be studied. Rather than using new phenotypic data, the later analysis identified candidate immune exposures from TCR beta sequences and from how often those sequences occurred across donors. To decide whether each TCR beta V gene segment behaved as functional or pseudogenic, an earlier analysis of over 500 of the donors relied on high-throughput TCR beta sequencing. Alongside the repertoire data, information on donor age, sex, ethnicity and CMV serostatus was compiled. A later genetic analysis took genome-wide SNP genotypes for about three fifths of the 666 donors and used that subset as a discovery cohort. Every repertoire in the discovery cohort had been generated on one and the same sequencing platform. Both class I and class II loci were covered by HLA typing, at four-digit resolution. Typing coverage varied by locus: roughly 620-640 donors for A, B, C, DRB1 and DQB1; approximately 500 for DQA1; around 610 for DPA1; about 450 for DPB1. Roughly 5 DR-DQ haplotypes were treated as single units for association and clustering because of strong linkage in the cohort. Across some 400 genotyped donors of the cohort, an average of about 240,000 unique TCR beta nucleotide sequences per donor were sequenced, and roughly a sixth of those sequences were non-productive.

In total, over 600 healthy bone marrow donors made up the cohort. Cohort members were all nominally healthy when sampled, although unrecorded immune exposures were likely present. The donor tested CMV seronegative, placing the donor among the roughly 350 seronegative members of the cohort. A peripheral blood sample was provided by each donor, and peripheral blood mononuclear cells were used for TCR beta sequencing. Genomic DNA extraction from the blood cell samples was performed with the Qiagen DNeasy Blood Extraction Kit. For this clone: Which antigen it targets is not known. The record has no base qualities; no much larger clone is one base away.

The library relied on the immunoSEQ multiplex PCR assay. For the multiplex PCR, a mixture combining 60 forward primers for TCR Vbeta segments and 13 reverse primers for TCR Jbeta segments was used. Amplification of the CDR3 region of rearranged TCR beta genes was performed with a multiplex PCR assay on genomic DNA. Amplified TCR beta libraries were sequenced as 87-base-pair reads on the Illumina HiSeq System. The authors' analysis ran thus. A later analysis counted approximately 84 million unique TCR beta chains across the 666 repertoires, and some 12 million of these chains were shared by at least two donors. To remove PCR and sequencing errors, raw reads were error-corrected and collapsed into unique sequences using a nearest-neighbor algorithm that merged closely related sequences. CDR3 sequences were aligned to IMGT reference sequences to assign V, D and J gene segments. For a sequence to be retained, at least a six-nucleotide match to both a V gene segment and a J gene segment was required. Rearrangements were called productive when the CDR3 lacked stop codons and stayed in frame with V and J; all others were non-productive. Following IMGT convention, CDR3 was defined as the stretch from the second conserved V-encoded cysteine up to the conserved J-encoded phenylalanine. The earlier analysis of about 590 of the donors excluded sequences that lacked an unambiguous match to a single V gene segment. An earlier analysis of a few hundred of the donors classified V segments as functional when productive rearrangements were above 56.7% and as segregating when the standard deviation between donors was above 5%. A statistical classification framework was developed to diagnose cytomegalovirus status using the catalog of TCR beta chain sequences. In a later analysis, TCR nucleotide sequences were compared against IMGT/GENE-DB human TR gene sequences so that V and J genes could be assigned. A later analysis assigned CDR3 sequences and most-parsimonious VDJ recombination scenarios with the TCRdist pipeline. A later analysis defined each TCR beta chain by its CDR3 amino acid sequence plus V-gene family, and excluded reads lacking a unique V-gene family. To address suspected cross-contamination and a sequencing artifact, a later analysis removed around 600 highly shared, low-generation-probability nucleotide sequences. In a later analysis, a clonal expansion index was calculated for each public chain from normalized within-repertoire ranks of inferred template counts. In a later analysis, generation probabilities were computed with a VDJ recombination model fitted to out-of-frame rearrangements, and the resulting probabilities were checked against IGoR. Hypergeometric tests were used in a later analysis to score TCR-TCR, TCR-HLA and TCR-CMV co-occurrence, with a repertoire-size bias correction applied to the TCR pairs. To estimate false discovery rates, a later analysis permuted the HLA or CMV assignments 20 times. In a later analysis, co-occurring TCRs were grouped using DBSCAN, with TCRdist sequence similarity added in when clustering inside HLA-allele-positive subsets. Co-occurrence clustering excluded repertoires with fewer than 30,000 or more than 120,000 public chains, plus five with anomalous nucleotide sharing. TCRdb took over this immuneACCESS table, retaining in-frame rearrangements with V and J assigned. Such tables are incomplete; in checked studies, under half of the missing clones stem from an unresolved V gene, and the remainder is unexplained. V and J calls plus clone size are reproduced from that table; the DNA served to infer D and trimming. The sample profile shows some 86,000 clones; less than 75% of them were found once. The ten largest clones represent 2.1% of the sample.

Study-wide conclusions, independent of this receptor: A cluster of highly shared sequence variants was judged likely to represent a technical artifact of the sequencing pipeline. A further reported finding was that TCR beta sequences accurately predicted the HLA-A and HLA-B alleles for most subjects in the first cohort. According to a later analysis, most CMV-associated TCR beta chains appeared to be HLA-restricted, and the HLA associations seemed to be driven largely by CMV exposure. Across donors, most TCR sequences were observed very rarely, whereas some public TCRs were present in many individuals. An association between a missense DCLRE1C variant and V-gene and J-gene trimming of TCR beta chains was found in a later genetic analysis and replicated in an independent cohort. In this cohort, only TCR beta chains were sequenced, and detectable features were limited by the absence of alpha or paired-chain data. In a later analysis, the rate of TCR association differed among HLA loci, with DRB1 alleles having the most associated TCRs and HLA-C alleles having the fewest. According to a later genetic analysis, donors in an Asian-associated ancestry cluster had fewer N-insertions in productive TCRs than the approximately 630-donor mean. A total of 150 or so TCR beta chains were listed by the study as associated with cytomegalovirus. CMV serostatus was the only immune exposure information available for the cohort. HLA typing was unavailable for some donors at each locus, so association tests used only the typed subset. The classifier was reported to diagnose cytomegalovirus status with high specificity and sensitivity in both the original cohort and the validation cohort. The authors suggested that the approach could potentially be generalized to other disease states and immunological phenotypes. Correlated functional status among segregating V segments might be attributable to linkage disequilibrium, but an unknown experimental factor could not be ruled out. Sequencing depth was assumed to be roughly uniform across donors in the presence/absence analyses, though that assumption may not hold. At a false discovery rate of 0.05, a later analysis linked under 20,000 TCR beta sequences to specific HLA alleles. A few of the identified cytomegalovirus-associated TCR beta chains were confirmed in vitro to be specific for cytomegalovirus antigens. In an earlier analysis of about 600 of the donors, most TCR beta V segments appeared in productive rearrangements about 87% or about 30% of the time, broadly matching IMGT annotations. The 87-base-pair reads could not distinguish some IMGT-functional V segments, including TRBV6-2 and TRBV6-3, so those segments were excluded. In a later analysis, HLA-associated TCR beta chains were found to be more clonally expanded and to have lower generation probabilities than equally common non-associated chains. According to a later analysis, parvovirus B19, influenza, CMV and Epstein-Barr virus appeared linked to several top co-occurrence clusters. When HLA alleles, especially DR and DQ, strongly co-occurred, TCR associations were difficult to assign to individual alleles. Some 16 rarely observed V segments, including chromosome 9 orphons, were excluded from the earlier analysis of just under 600 of the donors because counts were too low.

The germline V gene (reference sequence) yields MNHNY for CDR1 and SVGAGI for CDR2. The CDR3 measures 15 amino acids from cysteine to phenylalanine. Only the CDR3 DNA is retained, 45 bases long and in frame from the first base. The junction shows trimming of 0 bases on V and 13 bases on J, and the gene matches do not reach 9 bases of it. Sample: PBMCs. Recombination joined TRBV6-6 with TRBJ1-6, with 7 middle bases fitting TRBD1. This receptor was identified in a man aged 30-40 years in good health and CMV-seronegative. In nucleotides, the sequence is TGTGCCAGCAGTTACTCGAGAGAGGGGGCAGGTCCCCTCCACTTT. This sequence encodes CASSYSREGAGPLHF.